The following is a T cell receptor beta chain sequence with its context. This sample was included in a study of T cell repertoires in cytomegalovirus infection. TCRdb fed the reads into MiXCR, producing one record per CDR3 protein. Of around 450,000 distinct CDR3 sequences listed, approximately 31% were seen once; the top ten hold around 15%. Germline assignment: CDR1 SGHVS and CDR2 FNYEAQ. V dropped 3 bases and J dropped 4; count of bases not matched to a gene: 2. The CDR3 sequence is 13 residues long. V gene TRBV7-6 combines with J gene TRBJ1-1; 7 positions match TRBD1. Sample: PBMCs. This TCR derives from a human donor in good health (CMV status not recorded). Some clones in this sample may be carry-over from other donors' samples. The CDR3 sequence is CASSLGQPTEAFF. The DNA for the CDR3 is TGTGCCAGCAGCTTGGGACAGCCCACTGAAGCTTTCTTT.